The clone carrying this T cell receptor (beta chain) was recorded many times. The CDR3 has 14 amino acids. Trimming pared 4 bases from V and 7 bases from J, leaving 16 bases between. This specimen belongs to a study of T cells in Graves' hyperthyroidism and ophthalmopathy. Study-level information: Peripheral blood specimens were obtained at initial diagnosis, prior to any treatment.

RNA transcripts yielded amplified TCR beta CDR3 regions. TCR CDR3 regions were first amplified by RT-PCR with HTBI primers. TCRdb re-called the multiplex PCR reads through MiXCR, storing one row per CDR3 protein. The sample has approximately 600,000 distinct CDR3 sequences, approximately 14% seen once; the top ten hold approximately 4.3%. Input material: blood. The chain combines TRBV12-3 or TRBV12-4 with TRBJ2-5, with unresolved D. The origin of this receptor is a woman aged 40 to 50 with Graves' ophthalmopathy. The CDR3 DNA is TGTGCCAGCAGTTCCCCTGGTGGTGTGGCGACCCAGTACTTC. Protein: CASSSPGGVATQYF.